Each of the 19 T cell receptor beta chains below was sequenced from the same sample in a study of T cells in tumors after PD-1 blockade (dated by TCRdb to the late 2010s). The library was generated by the immunoSEQ multiplex PCR assay. TCRdb took over this immuneACCESS table, retaining in-frame rearrangements with V and J assigned. Such tables are incomplete; in checked studies, under half of the missing clones stem from an unresolved V gene, and the remainder is unexplained. In all, the sample holds 20,000 or so clones, and roughly 80% of those were seen once. The top ten clonotypes cover 25% of the sample. Here the sequenced sample was PBMCs, taken after anti-PD-1 therapy. Receptor source: a human donor with advanced basal cell or squamous cell carcinoma (not recorded which).

CDR3 in amino acids: CASSPAAVETQYF. DNA of the CDR3: TGTGCCAGCAGCCCGGCGGCAGTAGAGACCCAGTACTTC. The chain employs TRBV3-1 (or the pseudogene TRBV3-2) and TRBJ2-5; D is ambiguous. This CDR3 comprises 13 residues. Germline assignment: CDR1 LGHDT and CDR2 YNNKEL (reference sequence). The ends were cut back, 4 bases at V and 4 bases at J, with 10 bases in the middle.

The rearrangement joins TRBV4-1 to TRBJ2-3, with 15 bases matching TRBD2. Germline assignment: CDR1 MGHRA and CDR2 YSYEKL. V was clipped by 0 bases and J by 2 bases; unmatched bases: 9. The CDR3 spans 20 residues. The CDR3 region is CASSQEGTSGGFTLTDTQYF. The CDR3 DNA is TGCGCCAGCAGCCAAGAAGGGACTAGCGGGGGGTTCACCCTCACAGATACGCAGTATTTT.

This chain connects TRBV27 to TRBJ2-7, with 9 bases matching TRBD1. This CDR3 region has 12 residues. CDR1 is MNHEY and CDR2 is SMNVEV in the germline V gene (reference sequence). The CDR3 sequence is CGAGTGIYEQYF. The CDR3 DNA sequence: TGTGGGGCCGGGACAGGGATTTACGAGCAGTACTTC.

The rearrangement joins TRBV4-1 to TRBJ1-6; D perhaps matches TRBD1 (5 bases). V was clipped by 2 bases and J by 7 bases, with 6 bases between them. CDR1 and CDR2 (germline): MGHRA, YSYEKL. The CDR3 consists of 13 residues. CDR3 nucleotides: TGCGCCAGCAGCCAACCAGGGAATTCACCCCTCCACTTT. Amino acids: CASSQPGNSPLHF.

The chain joins TRBV19 to TRBJ2-2; 11 bases map to TRBD2. Germline loops: CDR1 LNHDA, CDR2 SQIVND (reference sequence). J lost 2 bases, V lost 6 bases, and 5 bases had no gene match. The CDR3 sequence is 16 residues long. For the CDR3, the DNA is TGTGCCAGTAGCCGACTAGCGGGGCCTAACACCGGGGAGCTGTTTTTT. This encodes CASSRLAGPNTGELFF.

The rearrangement uses TRBV2 and TRBJ1-4; 7 bases align to TRBD1. The CDR3 has 12 residues. The V and J ends lost 6 bases and 8 bases, in that order; junction bases with no gene match: 3. Per the germline V gene, CDR1 is SNHLY and CDR2 is FYNNEI. CDR3 region: CASRTGREKLFF. The CDR3 DNA reads TGTGCCAGCAGGACAGGGAGGGAAAAACTGTTTTTT.

This chain joins TRBV12-3 or TRBV12-4 and TRBJ2-7; D is possibly TRBD1 (6 bases). This CDR3 comprises 13 residues. V was shortened by 1 base and J by 6 bases, with 10 bases between the two germline ends. CDR3 residues: CASSLGLRGEQYF. As DNA, the CDR3 is TGTGCCAGCAGTTTAGGGCTCAGGGGCGAGCAGTACTTC.

The genes are TRBV2 and TRBJ2-7; 8 positions match TRBD1. The trim removed 6 bases at V and 6 bases at J, leaving 4 bases unmatched. CDR1 and CDR2 (germline): SNHLY, FYNNEI. This CDR3 has 12 residues. This CDR3 is CASRADRGEQYF. Here the CDR3 DNA reads TGTGCCAGCAGGGCAGACAGGGGCGAGCAGTACTTC.

Worth noting for this clone: One end of the junction varies from germline; a read error may be responsible. The V gene is TRBV18, the J gene TRBJ2-7, with 9 bases that match TRBD2. Germline CDR1 is KGHSH and CDR2 is LQKENI. This CDR3 spans 14 amino acids. The CDR3 DNA reads TGTGCCAGCTCACCGCCTAGCGGGAACGAGAGGGGTAACTTC. It is translated as CASSPPSGNERGNF. Variable domain in full (rest from reference TRBV18 and TRBJ2-7): NAGVMQNPRHLVRRRGQEARLRCSPMKGHSHVYWYRQLPEEGLKFMVYLQKENIIDESGMPKERFSAEFPKEGPSILRIQQVVRGDSAAYFCASSPPSGNERGNFGPGTRLTVT.

CDR3 loop: CASSLAGGAGQPQHF. The CDR3 bases are TGTGCCAGCAGCTTAGCTGGGGGCGCCGGTCAGCCCCAGCATTTT. This chain links TRBV7-9 with TRBJ1-5, with D maybe TRBD1 (6 bases). CDR3 length: 15 amino acids. Trimming removed 0 bases from V and 6 bases from J, with 12 bases in between. Germline V gives CDR1 SEHNR, CDR2 FQNEAQ (reference sequence).

The rearrangement links TRBV6-1 to TRBJ2-5, with D perhaps TRBD1 (6 bases). The germline gives CDR1 MNHNS, CDR2 SASEGT. The germline V and J ends were trimmed by 4 bases and 2 bases, with 11 bases remaining between them. The CDR3 consists of 14 residues. The CDR3 DNA follows: TGTGCCAGCAGTGGATGGACAGAGCAAGAGACCCAGTACTTC. Translation: CASSGWTEQETQYF.

Here the CDR3 DNA reads TGTGCCAGCAGCCCGGAGAGGGAGGCTAATGAAAAACTGTTTTTT. Translated, it gives CASSPEREANEKLFF. The V and J genes are TRBV14 and TRBJ1-4, with D hard to call. The germline CDR1 and CDR2 sequences are SGHDN and FVKESK. Trimming removed 4 bases at V and 3 bases at J, with 12 bases between. The CDR3 runs 15 residues.

The J gene is TRBJ1-6, the V gene TRBV19; 7 positions agree with TRBD1. V shed 7 bases and J 9 bases; nucleotides not matched to a gene: 6. This CDR3 contains 13 residues. Germline V gene lookup returns CDR1 LNHDA and CDR2 SQIVND (reference sequence). In DNA form, the CDR3 reads TGTGCCAGTAAGAAGGGGGCCGGTTCACCCCTCCACTTT. Translated, it gives CASKKGAGSPLHF.

This chain links TRBV15 with TRBJ2-1; D might be TRBD1 or TRBD2, each matching 5 bases. Germline V gives CDR1 LNHNV, CDR2 YYDKDF (reference sequence). This CDR3 has 15 amino acids. The V and J ends lost 2 bases and 2 bases respectively, with 10 bases between them. CDR3: CATSRNQGAYNEQFF. CDR3 in DNA: TGTGCCACCAGCAGAAACCAGGGAGCCTACAATGAGCAGTTCTTC.

This chain links TRBV3-1 (or the pseudogene TRBV3-2) with TRBJ2-1; 14 nucleotides line up with TRBD2. Germline V gene lookup returns CDR1 LGHDT and CDR2 YNNKEL (reference sequence). The CDR3 is made up of 17 amino acids. V shed 2 bases, J shed 7 bases, and the junction held 7 bases outside the gene matches. The CDR3 DNA reads as TGTGCCAGCAGCCAAAAACTGGGACTAGCGGGAGATAATGAGCAGTTCTTC. It is translated as CASSQKLGLAGDNEQFF.

The gene calls are TRBV25-1 and TRBJ2-7; D is uncertain. The CDR3 runs to 15 residues. V was shortened by 1 base and J by 3 bases, with 13 bases between the two germline ends. Germline CDR1 and CDR2: MGHDK and SYGVNS. The CDR3 sequence: CASSEFGAVGYEQYF. CDR3 nucleotide sequence: TGTGCCAGCAGTGAATTCGGCGCCGTTGGCTACGAGCAGTACTTC.

V usage is TRBV3-1 (or the pseudogene TRBV3-2) and J usage is TRBJ2-5, with D tentatively TRBD1 or TRBD2 (6 bases each). CDR1 and CDR2 from the germline V gene are LGHDT and YNNKEL (reference sequence). V was cut by 6 bases and J by 2 bases, with 16 bases left in between. The CDR3 covers 15 residues. The CDR3 is CASRARGVWQETQYF. DNA of the CDR3: TGTGCCAGCAGAGCTAGGGGGGTGTGGCAAGAGACCCAGTACTTC.

The chain has TRBV28 and TRBJ2-7, with 10 nucleotides matching TRBD2. Germline CDR1 and CDR2: MDHEN and SYDVKM. CDR3 size: 15 residues. V lost 1 base to trimming and J lost 0 bases; unmatched junction nucleotides: 0. The CDR3 sequence is CASSLSSGSSYEQYF. The CDR3 DNA sequence: TGTGCCAGCAGTTTATCTAGCGGGAGCTCCTACGAGCAGTACTTC.

J is TRBJ1-2 and V is TRBV6-5; the D gene is possibly TRBD1 (5 bases). Trimming stripped 5 bases from V and 6 bases from J, with 13 bases between. The CDR3 sequence is 13 residues long. Germline-derived CDR1 and CDR2 are MNHEY and SVGAGI. The CDR3 DNA follows: TGTGCCAGCAGTATTACGACAGATAATGGCTACACCTTC. Its protein is CASSITTDNGYTF.